The next 11 T cell receptor beta chains were all read from a single sample in a study of early T cells in non-severe SARS-CoV-2 infection. TCRdb reprocessed the 5' RACE reads with MiXCR, giving one entry per CDR3 protein. The top ten hold about a sixth of the sample, which has more than 35,000 distinct CDR3 sequences, 4.6% seen once. The sequenced sample was whole blood. The source of these receptors is an adult who was a healthcare worker with PCR-confirmed SARS-CoV-2 infection or an uninfected control (not recorded which).

The table lists this clonotype with many counts. The chain has TRBV6-1 and TRBJ1-3, with TRBD1 matching over 8 bases. Germline CDR1 reads MNHNS; CDR2 reads SASEGT. The V and J ends lost 4 bases and 2 bases, in that order; junction bases with no gene match: 7. The CDR3 loop spans 16 amino acids. This CDR3 is CASSARTGRTGNTIYF. The CDR3 DNA reads TGTGCCAGCAGTGCGCGGACAGGGAGGACTGGAAACACCATATATTTT.

Ten or more counts support this clonotype. This chain uses TRBV20-1 with TRBJ2-3; tentative D call: TRBD2 (5 bases). V was trimmed by 4 bases and J by 1 base, leaving 15 bases between them. The CDR3 runs to 15 residues. In germline, CDR1 is DFQATT, CDR2 SNEGSKA (reference sequence). CDR3 sequence reads: CSATYGGPGTDTQYF. DNA of the CDR3: TGCAGTGCTACCTACGGCGGGCCGGGCACAGATACGCAGTATTTT.

This clonotype was detected many times. The genes are TRBV11-2 and TRBJ2-7; 10 positions agree with TRBD2. The trim removed 8 bases at V and 2 bases at J, leaving 3 bases unmatched. Germline CDR1 SGHAT, CDR2 FQNNGV. The CDR3 loop spans 13 amino acids. CDR3 DNA sequence: TGTGCCAGCGAAAGCGGGGGGGCCTACGAGCAGTACTTC. The encoded protein is CASESGGAYEQYF.

This clonotype has just a few counts. CDR3 coding DNA: TGTGCCAGCAGTTTAGGGGCCGGTGAAAAACTGTTTTTT. Its translation is CASSLGAGEKLFF. The chain recombines TRBV12-3 or TRBV12-4 with TRBJ1-4, with unresolved D. Trimming cost V 1 base and J 7 bases, with 7 bases left between them. CDR3 size: 13 residues.

This chain connects TRBV5-1 to TRBJ2-2, with a weak D call TRBD2 (6 bases). Deletions cut 4 bases from V and 8 bases from J, with 9 bases between. Per germline, CDR1 SGHRS and CDR2 YFSETQ. The CDR3 loop spans 12 amino acids. The CDR3 loop reads CASSPGLGELFF. The CDR3 nucleotides read TGCGCCAGCAGCCCTGGACTAGGGGAGCTGTTTTTT.

This clonotype was observed many times. The genes are TRBV3-1 and TRBJ1-2, with a tentative D call TRBD1 (5 bases). Trimming left V 8 bases short and J 3 bases short, with 13 bases between. In germline, CDR1 is LGHDT, CDR2 YNNKEL (reference sequence). The CDR3 covers 13 residues. The CDR3 coding sequence is TGTGCCAGCGGGGACGGAGTGGACTATGGCTACACCTTC. It is translated as CASGDGVDYGYTF.

This clonotype was observed a handful of times. The rearrangement uses TRBV12-3 or TRBV12-4 and TRBJ2-3, with D possibly being TRBD1 (5 bases). Trimming cost V 4 bases and J 6 bases, with 17 bases left between them. The CDR3 totals 15 residues. In DNA, the CDR3 is TGTGCCAGCAGTTGGGGCCCCCGTTCTACGGATACGCAGTATTTT. This codes for CASSWGPRSTDTQYF.

This clonotype was picked up a small number of times. J is TRBJ2-1 and V is TRBV5-1; D is undetermined. Trimming stripped 0 bases from V and 1 base from J, with 8 bases between. The CDR3 runs 15 residues. From germline, CDR1 is SGHRS and CDR2 YFSETQ. This chain's CDR3 is CASSLDIRSYNEQFF. DNA of the CDR3: TGCGCCAGCAGCTTGGACATAAGGTCCTACAATGAGCAGTTCTTC.

The V gene is TRBV3-1, the J gene TRBJ2-7, with D maybe TRBD1 (5 bases). Trimming left V 4 bases short and J 6 bases short, with 10 bases between. CDR3 length: 12 residues. Germline-derived CDR1 and CDR2 are LGHDT and YNNKEL (reference sequence). CDR3 bases: TGTGCCAGCAGCCCCCCAGGGCGCGAGCAGTACTTC. It codes for CASSPPGREQYF.

The chain carries TRBV7-3 and TRBJ2-6, with D unresolved. The CDR3 totals 15 residues. Trimming removed 4 bases from V and 1 base from J, with 8 bases in between. The germline gives CDR1 SGHTA, CDR2 FQGTGA. The CDR3 DNA follows: TGTGCCAGCAGCTCCCTTAAGTCTGGGGCCAACGTCCTGACTTTC. Encoded protein: CASSSLKSGANVLTF. Filled out from reference TRBV7-3 and TRBJ2-6, the complete variable domain reads GAGVSQTPSNKVTEKGKYVELRCDPISGHTALYWYRQSLGQGPEFLIYFQGTGAADDSGLPNDRFFAVRPEGSVSTLKIQRTERGDSAVYLCASSSLKSGANVLTFGAGSRLTVL.

In its sample, this clonotype was seen many times. V gene TRBV12-3 or TRBV12-4 combines with J gene TRBJ2-3, with D unclear. The CDR3 is 14 amino acids. Deletions cut 5 bases from V and 4 bases from J, with 13 bases between. The CDR3 DNA is TGTGCCAGCAGTGCCGCGCTACGCCCAGATACGCAGTATTTT. Translating gives CASSAALRPDTQYF.